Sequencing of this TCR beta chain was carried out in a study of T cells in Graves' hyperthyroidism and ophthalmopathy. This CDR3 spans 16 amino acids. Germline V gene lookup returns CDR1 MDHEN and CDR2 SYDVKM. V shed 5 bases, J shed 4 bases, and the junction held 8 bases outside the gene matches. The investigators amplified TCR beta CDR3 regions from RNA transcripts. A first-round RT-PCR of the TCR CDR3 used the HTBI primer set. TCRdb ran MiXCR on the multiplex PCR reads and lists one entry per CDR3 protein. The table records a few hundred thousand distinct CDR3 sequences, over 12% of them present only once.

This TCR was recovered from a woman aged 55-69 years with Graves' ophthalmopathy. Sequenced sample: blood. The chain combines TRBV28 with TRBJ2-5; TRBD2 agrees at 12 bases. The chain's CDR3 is CASSPTSGSGAETQYF. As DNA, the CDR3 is TGTGCCAGCAGTCCGACTAGCGGGAGTGGCGCAGAGACCCAGTACTTC. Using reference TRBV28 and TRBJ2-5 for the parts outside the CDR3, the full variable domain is DVKVTQSSRYLVKRTGEKVFLECVQDMDHENMFWYRQDPGLGLRLIYFSYDVKMKEKGDIPEGYSVSREKKERFSLILESASTNQTSMYLCASSPTSGSGAETQYFGPGTRLLVL.